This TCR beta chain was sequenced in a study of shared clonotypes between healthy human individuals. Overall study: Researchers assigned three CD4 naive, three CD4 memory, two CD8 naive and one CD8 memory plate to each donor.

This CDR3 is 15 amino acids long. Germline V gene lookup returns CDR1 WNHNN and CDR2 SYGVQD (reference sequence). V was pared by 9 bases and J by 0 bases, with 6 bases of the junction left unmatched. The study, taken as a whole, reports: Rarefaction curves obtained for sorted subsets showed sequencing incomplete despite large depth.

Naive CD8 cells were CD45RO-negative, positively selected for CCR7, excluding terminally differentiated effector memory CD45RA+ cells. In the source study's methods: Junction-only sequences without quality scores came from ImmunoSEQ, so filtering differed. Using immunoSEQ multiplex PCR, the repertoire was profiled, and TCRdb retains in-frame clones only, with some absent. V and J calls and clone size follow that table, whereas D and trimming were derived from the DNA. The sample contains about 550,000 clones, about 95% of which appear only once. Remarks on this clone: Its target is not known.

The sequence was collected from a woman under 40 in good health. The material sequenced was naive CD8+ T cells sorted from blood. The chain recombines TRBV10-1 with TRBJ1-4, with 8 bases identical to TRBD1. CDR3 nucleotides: TGCGCCAGTCCGGGACAGGTTGCAACTAATGAAAAACTGTTTTTT. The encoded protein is CASPGQVATNEKLFF.